This T cell receptor (beta chain) was obtained from a study of CD8+ T cells in alopecia areata. This clone came up a few times. Germline V gene sequence: CDR1 LGHNA, CDR2 YSLEER. V was trimmed by 4 bases and J by 3 bases, leaving 12 bases between them. This CDR3 contains 14 residues. Stated treatment: oral pan-JAK inhibitor, 5-10 mg twice daily. Sequencing templates came from extracted RNA that was reverse transcribed into cDNA. Using immunoSEQ multiplex PCR, the repertoire was profiled, and TCRdb retains in-frame clones only, with some absent. The sample lists around 300,000 clones, 60% occurring once.

This TCR was recovered from a human donor with alopecia areata. The chain combines TRBV4-3 with TRBJ1-1; possible D gene TRBD1, 6 bases. The material was CD4+ T cells sorted from blood, obtained at approximately week 52, from a patient treated with tofacitinib. In DNA, the CDR3 is TGCGCCAGCAGCCTTTTAGGGGGTTACACTGAAGCTTTCTTT. Translated: CASSLLGGYTEAFF.